This TCR beta chain was retrieved from a study of early T cells in non-severe SARS-CoV-2 infection. About this clonotype itself: The target antigen is unknown.

Study results and caveats: VDJdb matching favored anti-spike CD8 responses, missing private and CD4 specificities.

Attachment of unique molecular identifiers was made to individual cDNA molecules. TCRdb reanalysed the 5' RACE reads using MiXCR and keeps one entry per CDR3 protein. The sample lists 30,000 or so distinct CDR3 sequences, roughly 5.3% occurring once. The TCR was taken from an adult who was a healthcare worker with PCR-confirmed SARS-CoV-2 infection or an uninfected control (not recorded which). Sequencing was carried out using whole blood.

The CDR3 region has the DNA TGCAGTGCTAGAGATTCGCTACAGGGGAAAGAGACCCAGTACTTC. Translating it yields CSARDSLQGKETQYF. V is TRBV20-1 and J is TRBJ2-5; 7 bases are a match to TRBD1. The CDR3 loop spans 15 amino acids. The trim removed 0 bases at V and 3 bases at J, leaving 7 bases unmatched. Germline lookup yields CDR1 DFQATT and CDR2 SNEGSKA (reference sequence).